This TCR beta chain was observed in a study of blood T cell repertoires in COVID-19. Overall study context: Samples taken during acute and convalescent COVID-19 were collected in the United States, Italy and Spain.

Trimming removed 1 base from V and 2 bases from J, with 15 bases in between. This CDR3 comprises 16 residues. Germline CDR1 and CDR2: LGHNA and YNFKEQ. In the original analysis: Reference gene primer amplification in the assay estimated nucleated cell counts. Assay used: immunoSEQ multiplex PCR; TCRdb lists only in-frame clones, some missing. D and trimming come from the DNA, and the V and J calls and clone size come from that table. The data show about 200,000 clones, under 90% seen once. The sequence was collected from a man at least 80 years old with acute or convalescent COVID-19. The sample comprised peripheral blood. The genes are TRBV4-2 and TRBJ2-7; a possible D gene is TRBD2 (5 bases). In nucleotides, the CDR3 is TGTGCCAGCAGCCAAGGGCCGGGATTTACGGCCTACGAGCAGTACTTC. The encoded protein is CASSQGPGFTAYEQYF.